The 20 T cell receptor beta chains below all came from one sample that was sequenced in a study of T cell responses to AZD1222 COVID-19 vaccine. TCRdb's table, derived via immunoSEQ multiplex PCR, lists solely in-frame clones and lacks some. Among more than 85,000 clones, around 81% were seen once, and the ten largest hold around 4.6%. The sequences come from peripheral blood, collected on day 0 of AZD1222 vaccination. The receptors were gathered from an adult in good health.

In nucleotides, the CDR3 is TGTGCCAGCAGCACCCCGGGACTAGCGGGAGTAAATGAGCAGTTCTTC. This codes for CASSTPGLAGVNEQFF. V gene TRBV28 combines with J gene TRBJ2-1; TRBD2 agrees at 14 bases. Losses at the gene ends were 6 bases for V and 7 bases for J; bases not matched to a gene: 8. CDR1 is MDHEN and CDR2 is SYDVKM in the germline V gene. The CDR3 extends over 16 amino acids.

The chain is built from TRBV6-5 and TRBJ2-3; TRBD2 matches 9 bases. J was trimmed by 4 bases and V by 6 bases; bases with no gene match: 5. This CDR3 has 14 residues. The germline gives CDR1 MNHEY, CDR2 SVGAGI. The CDR3 is CASRPAGGSDTQYF. The DNA of the CDR3 is TGTGCCAGCAGGCCGGCGGGAGGGTCAGATACGCAGTATTTT.

The chain couples TRBV19 to TRBJ1-5, with a possible D match to TRBD1 (6 bases). Trimming pared 5 bases from V and 3 bases from J, leaving 11 bases between. This CDR3 is 14 amino acids long. Germline V gene sequence: CDR1 LNHDA, CDR2 SQIVND (reference sequence). In DNA form, the CDR3 reads TGTGCCAGTAGTGTCCGGGACACCAATCAGCCCCAGCATTTT. Translation gives CASSVRDTNQPQHF.

The rearrangement links TRBV20-1 to TRBJ1-6, with TRBD1 as a possible D gene (5 bases). The CDR3 runs 15 residues. Germline V CDR1 and CDR2: DFQATT, SNEGSKA (reference sequence). V lost 3 bases, J lost 4 bases, and 13 bases lay in between. CDR3 region: CSASRGGAYNSPLHF. Written as DNA, the CDR3 is TGCAGTGCTAGTCGGGGAGGGGCTTATAATTCACCCCTCCACTTT.

This chain connects TRBV27 to TRBJ2-3, with D possibly being TRBD1 (6 bases). The germline V gene has CDR1 MNHEY and CDR2 SMNVEV (reference sequence). The CDR3 spans 17 residues. V lost 0 bases and J 2 bases, leaving 15 bases between the germline ends. Written as DNA, the CDR3 is TGTGCCAGCAGTTTATCCCGATGGGGGCGGTCCACAGATACGCAGTATTTT. Translated: CASSLSRWGRSTDTQYF.

The rearrangement joins TRBV6-5 to TRBJ1-6; 7 nucleotides agree with TRBD1. Germline values: CDR1 MNHEY, CDR2 SVGAGI. The CDR3 is 15 amino acids. The junction had 5 bases not matched to a gene; V was cut back by 2 bases and J by 7 bases. CDR3: CASSYGGQKNSPLHF. The DNA for the CDR3 is TGTGCCAGCAGTTACGGGGGACAGAAGAATTCACCCCTCCACTTT.

This clone appeared a few times. The J gene is TRBJ2-1, the V gene TRBV18; 9 nucleotides agree with TRBD2. With 1 base clipped from V and 10 bases from J, the junction kept 8 bases outside the gene matches. Germline V gene lookup returns CDR1 KGHSH and CDR2 LQKENI. CDR3 length: 15 amino acids. CDR3 nucleotide sequence: TGTGCCAGCTCACCACTTGCCATCCTAGCGGGAGAGCAGTTCTTC. This translates into CASSPLAILAGEQFF.

V and J are TRBV4-3 and TRBJ1-2; TRBD1 matches 9 bases. CDR3 length: 16 residues. CDR1 and CDR2 (germline): LGHNA, YSLEER. V was clipped by 5 bases and J by 2 bases; unmatched bases: 9. CDR3 region: CASSAQGQGPNYGYTF. CDR3 in DNA: TGCGCCAGCAGCGCCCAAGGACAGGGGCCAAACTATGGCTACACCTTC.

V and J are TRBV28 and TRBJ1-5; 8 bases align to TRBD1. J lost 6 bases, V lost 5 bases, and 18 bases had no gene match. Per the germline V gene, CDR1 is MDHEN and CDR2 is SYDVKM. CDR3 length: 18 residues. DNA of the CDR3: TGTGCCAGCAGTCCCGATCTATTCCTGACAGGGGATATTCAGCCCCAGCATTTT. Protein: CASSPDLFLTGDIQPQHF.

The V gene is TRBV10-3, the J gene TRBJ2-1; TRBD2 aligns across 12 bases. V lost 6 bases and J lost 3; bases outside the gene matches: 9. Per germline, CDR1 ENHRY and CDR2 SYGVKD. CDR3 length: 17 amino acids. In nucleotides, the CDR3 is TGTGCCATCAGCGCTAGCGGGGGGGCTGGTAGCTACAATGAGCAGTTCTTC. It specifies CAISASGGAGSYNEQFF.

V gene TRBV19 combines with J gene TRBJ1-2; TRBD1 is a possible D gene (5 bases). The V and J ends lost 8 bases and 8 bases respectively, with 21 bases between them. This CDR3 contains 14 residues. Germline CDR1 LNHDA, CDR2 SQIVND (reference sequence). CDR3 sequence (DNA): TGTGCCAGTCGAAACGGCGTCTGGGCAGGGGGCTACACCTTC. Encoded protein: CASRNGVWAGGYTF. Looking up the rest from reference TRBV19 and TRBJ1-2 gives the full variable domain: DGGITQSPKYLFRKEGQNVTLSCEQNLNHDAMYWYRQDPGQGLRLIYYSQIVNDFQKGDIAEGYSVSREKKESFPLTVTSAQKNPTAFYLCASRNGVWAGGYTFGSGTRLTVV.

The chain employs TRBV7-9 and TRBJ2-3; 8 nucleotides line up with TRBD2. CDR3 size: 18 residues. The trim removed 3 bases at V and 4 bases at J, leaving 15 bases unmatched. Germline values: CDR1 SEHNR, CDR2 FQNEAQ (reference sequence). This CDR3 reads CASSLGRTGGPVADTQYF. CDR3 DNA: TGTGCCAGCAGCTTGGGGCGAACGGGAGGGCCGGTAGCAGATACGCAGTATTTT.

The chain has TRBV5-1 and TRBJ2-5; possibly TRBD2 for D (7 bases). V lost 0 bases and J 3 bases, leaving 18 bases between the germline ends. Germline V gene sequence: CDR1 SGHRS, CDR2 YFSETQ. This CDR3 spans 17 amino acids. The CDR3 nucleotides read TGCGCCAGCAGCTTGGGGGATGGCGGGGGCTTTGAAGAGACCCAGTACTTC. Protein sequence: CASSLGDGGGFEETQYF.

The genes are TRBV5-1 and TRBJ2-6; D remains ambiguous. Germline values: CDR1 SGHRS, CDR2 YFSETQ. V was shortened by 0 bases and J by 2 bases, with 9 bases between the two germline ends. This CDR3 comprises 16 residues. In nucleotides, the CDR3 is TGCGCCAGCAGCTTGGCCGCGGCTACTGGGGCCAACGTCCTGACTTTC. Translation gives CASSLAAATGANVLTF.

V and J are TRBV19 and TRBJ2-7; 7 bases align to TRBD1. This CDR3 is 13 amino acids long. The V and J ends lost 9 bases and 1 base, in that order; junction bases with no gene match: 6. The V gene's germline CDR1 is LNHDA and CDR2 SQIVND (reference sequence). The CDR3 bases are TGTGCCAGCTCGGGGACAGTTTCCTACGAGCAGTACTTC. Protein sequence: CASSGTVSYEQYF.

V and J are TRBV18 and TRBJ2-3, with 10 bases that match TRBD1. The V segment lost 11 bases and the J segment 5 bases; nucleotides outside the gene matches: 7. The CDR3 sequence is 13 residues long. CDR1 is KGHSH, CDR2 LQKENI, per germline. Written as DNA, the CDR3 is TGTGCCGGAGAGACAGGGGGCCGAGATACGCAGTATTTT. Its protein is CAGETGGRDTQYF.

The rearrangement links TRBV18 to TRBJ2-7; D unclear. V was clipped by 0 bases and J by 5 bases, with 11 bases between them. This CDR3 is 14 amino acids long. Germline-derived CDR1 and CDR2 are KGHSH and LQKENI. Here the CDR3 DNA reads TGTGCCAGCTCACCACCGCCAGGTAGAGACGAGCAGTACTTC. Residues: CASSPPPGRDEQYF.

Details on this clone: The junction and the germline gene differ at one end; a read error may be behind it. The chain uses TRBV5-5 and TRBJ1-2; 7 bases match TRBD1. This CDR3 region has 14 residues. Germline V gives CDR1 SGHKS, CDR2 YYEKEE (reference sequence). The CDR3 DNA reads as TGTGCCAGCAGTTTGGGACAGACCGTCTATGGCTACACCTTC. Translation gives CASSLGQTVYGYTF.

This clone was picked up a small number of times. The chain recombines TRBV28 with TRBJ1-5; D gene ambiguous. Germline CDR1 reads MDHEN; CDR2 reads SYDVKM. Trimming removed 1 base at V and 2 bases at J, with 9 bases between. The length of the CDR3 is 15 residues. The CDR3 DNA reads TGTGCCAGCAGTTTATCAGACGGACGCAATCAGCCCCAGCATTTT. Amino acid sequence: CASSLSDGRNQPQHF.

The chain joins TRBV19 to TRBJ1-5; D is uncertain. The germline V gene has CDR1 LNHDA and CDR2 SQIVND (reference sequence). The CDR3 is made up of 17 amino acids. V lost 0 bases and J 1 base, leaving 13 bases between the germline ends. In nucleotides, the CDR3 is TGTGCCAGTAGTATAGACCAGATTGGGTTGAGCAATCAGCCCCAGCATTTT. Translation: CASSIDQIGLSNQPQHF.